This T cell receptor (beta chain) was obtained from a study of blood T cell repertoires in COVID-19. Study at large: Collection of acute and convalescent COVID-19 samples took place in the United States, Italy and Spain.

Ages ranged from about 18 to 100 years, with residence in more than 20 US areas. Donors of Cohort 3 who recovered were those that had two negative PCRs, clearance, or symptom resolution. CDR1 KGHDR and CDR2 SFDVKD come from the germline V gene. The CDR3 covers 16 residues. The V gene end was trimmed by 2 bases and the J gene end by 2 bases; junction bases not matched to a gene: 5. The method was immunoSEQ multiplex PCR; TCRdb's version includes in-frame clones alone and lacks a portion of them. The sample includes 400,000 to 450,000 clones, roughly 87% seen only once; the top ten take roughly 0.66%. This clonotype was sampled from a man younger than 30 who had recovered from COVID-19. Sequencing was done on a sample of PBMCs or T cells enriched from blood (not recorded which). The chain is built from TRBV24-1 and TRBJ2-1; 7 bases fit TRBD2. In nucleotides, the CDR3 is TGTGCCACCAGTGATTCGGGGGGAGGGACCTACAATGAGCAGTTCTTC. Translated: CATSDSGGGTYNEQFF.